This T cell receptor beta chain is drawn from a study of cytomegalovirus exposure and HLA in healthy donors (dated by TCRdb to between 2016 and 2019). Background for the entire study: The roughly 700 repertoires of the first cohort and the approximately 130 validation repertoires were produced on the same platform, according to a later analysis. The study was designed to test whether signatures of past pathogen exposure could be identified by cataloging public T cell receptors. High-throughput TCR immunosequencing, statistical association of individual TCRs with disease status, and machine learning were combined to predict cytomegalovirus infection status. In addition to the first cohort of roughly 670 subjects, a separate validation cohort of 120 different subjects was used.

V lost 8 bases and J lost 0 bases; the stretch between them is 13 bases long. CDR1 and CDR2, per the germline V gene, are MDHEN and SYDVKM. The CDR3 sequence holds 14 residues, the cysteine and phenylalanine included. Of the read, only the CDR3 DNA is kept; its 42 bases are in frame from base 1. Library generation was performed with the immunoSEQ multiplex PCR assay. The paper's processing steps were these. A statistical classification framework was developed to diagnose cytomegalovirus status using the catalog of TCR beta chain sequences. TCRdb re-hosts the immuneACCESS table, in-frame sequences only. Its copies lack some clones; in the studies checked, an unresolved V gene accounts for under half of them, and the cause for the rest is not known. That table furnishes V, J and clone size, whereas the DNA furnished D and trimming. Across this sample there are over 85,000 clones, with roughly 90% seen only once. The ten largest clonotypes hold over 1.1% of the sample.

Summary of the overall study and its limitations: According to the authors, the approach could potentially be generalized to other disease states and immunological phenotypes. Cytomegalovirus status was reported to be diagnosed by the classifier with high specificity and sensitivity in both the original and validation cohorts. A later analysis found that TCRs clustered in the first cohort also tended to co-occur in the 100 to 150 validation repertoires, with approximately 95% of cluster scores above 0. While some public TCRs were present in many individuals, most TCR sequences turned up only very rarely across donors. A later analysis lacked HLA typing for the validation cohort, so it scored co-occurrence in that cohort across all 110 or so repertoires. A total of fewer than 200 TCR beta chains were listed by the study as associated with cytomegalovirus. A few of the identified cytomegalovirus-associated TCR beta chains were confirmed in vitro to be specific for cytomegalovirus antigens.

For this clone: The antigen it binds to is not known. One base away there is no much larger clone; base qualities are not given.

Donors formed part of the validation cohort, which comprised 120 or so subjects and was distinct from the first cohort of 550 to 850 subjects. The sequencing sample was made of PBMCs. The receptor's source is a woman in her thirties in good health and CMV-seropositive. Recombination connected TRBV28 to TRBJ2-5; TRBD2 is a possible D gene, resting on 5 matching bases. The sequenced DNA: TGTGCCAGCGGGGAATGGGAGAACCAAGAGACCCAGTACTTC. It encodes CASGEWENQETQYF.